Listed below are T cell receptor beta chains from one sample, sequenced in a study of blood T cell repertoires in COVID-19. TCRdb keeps only in-frame clones here, not all; method: immunoSEQ multiplex PCR. The sample records about 200,000 clones, 70% to 90% being singletons. Sequenced sample: peripheral blood. These receptors were collected from a woman aged 35 to 49 who had recovered from COVID-19. The CDR3 runs from the conserved cysteine through the conserved F or W. Each record gives: clone size, V gene, J gene, CDR3 protein. Not all rows give a size; the values are once, few, many and, for expanded clones, a class.

>NA|TRBV28|TRBJ2-2
CASATGASNTGELFF
>NA|TRBV28|TRBJ2-2
CASSFRLAGGELFF
>NA|TRBV3-1/TRBV3-2|TRBJ2-7
CASSQETGGNNEQYF
>NA|TRBV10-3|TRBJ2-5
CAISDGGGGETQYF
>NA|TRBV11-3|TRBJ1-1
CASSLNGANTEAFF
>NA|TRBV7-9|TRBJ2-1
CASSFALTVNEQFF
>NA|TRBV5-1|TRBJ2-3
CASSSGRVTDTQYF
>NA|TRBV30|TRBJ1-4
CAWSETTGSNEKLFF
>once|TRBV6-2/TRBV6-3|TRBJ2-5
CASSSSGKGETQYF
>once|TRBV4-1|TRBJ2-7
CASSQEVSGTTYEQYF
>few|TRBV20-1|TRBJ1-3
CSASSKTAGNTIYF
>NA|TRBV6-4|TRBJ2-1
CASSVAGDSYNEQFF
>NA|TRBV7-9|TRBJ1-2
CASSSTGSNYGYTF
>NA|TRBV19|TRBJ2-1
CASNAEGTSDDEQFF
>NA|TRBV7-2|TRBJ2-5
CASSSRLAGEETQYF
>NA|TRBV18|TRBJ2-7
CASSPLGGQGISYEQYF
>NA|TRBV27|TRBJ2-3
CASSSESSPWGLDHTDTQYF